This is a list of T cell receptor beta chains from one sample in a study of CD8 T cells in ankylosing spondylitis. TCRdb fed the 5' RACE reads into MiXCR, producing one record per CDR3 protein. The data show around 130,000 distinct CDR3 sequences, roughly 15% seen once. The sample consisted of blood, either unsorted or a sorted T cell fraction (not recorded which). The receptors shown here come from a male donor with ankylosing spondylitis. Both conserved end residues are part of each CDR3. D genes are given only for firm matches. Rows give clone size only sometimes, using once, few, many, or a class for an expanded clone.

CDR3nt: TGCAGCGTTGTGGACGCCTACGAGCAGTACTTC
CDR3aa: CSVVDAYEQYF
j_gene: TRBJ2-7
d_gene: NA
v_gene: TRBV29-1
abundance: many

CDR3nt: TGTGCCAGCAGTTTATATGGCGTAGTCTCCTACGAGCAGTACTTC
CDR3aa: CASSLYGVVSYEQYF
j_gene: TRBJ2-7
d_gene: NA
v_gene: TRBV12-3/TRBV12-4
abundance: few

CDR3nt: TGTGCCAGCAGCTCAATTTTCCACGACAGGGGGCGGATCAATGAGCAGTTCTTC
CDR3aa: CASSSIFHDRGRINEQFF
j_gene: TRBJ2-1
d_gene: TRBD1
v_gene: TRBV11-1
abundance: many

CDR3nt: TGTGCCACCAGCGCTGCAGGGAACACTGAAGCTTTCTTT
CDR3aa: CATSAAGNTEAFF
j_gene: TRBJ1-1
d_gene: NA
v_gene: TRBV24-1
abundance: many

CDR3nt: TGTGCCAGCAGCTTGGGACTAGCGGGCATGGAATCTAACTTC
CDR3aa: CASSLGLAGMESNF
j_gene: TRBJ2-4
d_gene: TRBD2
v_gene: TRBV7-9
abundance: few

CDR3nt: TGTGCCAGCAGTTTATTGGGGACCTACAATGAGCAGTTCTTC
CDR3aa: CASSLLGTYNEQFF
j_gene: TRBJ2-1
d_gene: NA
v_gene: TRBV12-3/TRBV12-4
abundance: many

CDR3nt: TGTGCCAGTAGTCCTAGGGAGGACCCTAACTACGAGCAGTACTTC
CDR3aa: CASSPREDPNYEQYF
j_gene: TRBJ2-7
d_gene: NA
v_gene: TRBV19
abundance: few

CDR3nt: TGTGCCAGCAGCGTAGCCCGACTAGATGACAATGAGCAGTTCTTC
CDR3aa: CASSVARLDDNEQFF
j_gene: TRBJ2-1
d_gene: NA
v_gene: TRBV9
abundance: few

CDR3nt: TGTGCCAGCAGCGCGGGTTCTGGGGTCTCCTACGAGCAGTACTTC
CDR3aa: CASSAGSGVSYEQYF
j_gene: TRBJ2-7
d_gene: NA
v_gene: TRBV9
abundance: few

CDR3nt: TGTGCCAGCAGTTCCTACAGGGGGCAAGGGGAGCAGTACTTC
CDR3aa: CASSSYRGQGEQYF
j_gene: TRBJ2-7
d_gene: TRBD1
v_gene: TRBV6-5
abundance: few

CDR3nt: TGCAGTGCTAGAGGCTTGACTAGCGGAAAGGCAGATACGCAGTATTTT
CDR3aa: CSARGLTSGKADTQYF
j_gene: TRBJ2-3
d_gene: TRBD2
v_gene: TRBV20-1
abundance: NA

CDR3nt: TGTGCCAGCAGCCTGGGACTGGGGTGGGGCTACACCTTC
CDR3aa: CASSLGLGWGYTF
j_gene: TRBJ1-2
d_gene: NA
v_gene: TRBV11-2
abundance: few

CDR3nt: TGTGCCAGCAGCGAGGCTAGCGGGAGGGCCCCGGACACCGGGGAGCTGTTTTTT
CDR3aa: CASSEASGRAPDTGELFF
j_gene: TRBJ2-2
d_gene: TRBD2
v_gene: TRBV7-3
abundance: NA

CDR3nt: TGTGCCAGCAGCTTTGGGACAGATCACCAGCATTTT
CDR3aa: CASSFGTDHQHF
j_gene: TRBJ1-5
d_gene: TRBD1
v_gene: TRBV7-9
abundance: NA

CDR3nt: TGTGCCAGCACCCGGGCGGGCGGTCTCTCCTACGAGCAGTACTTC
CDR3aa: CASTRAGGLSYEQYF
j_gene: TRBJ2-7
d_gene: NA
v_gene: TRBV6-1
abundance: few

CDR3nt: TGTGCCAGCAGTTTTCCAGCGGGGAGCTCCTACAATGAGCAGTTCTTC
CDR3aa: CASSFPAGSSYNEQFF
j_gene: TRBJ2-1
d_gene: TRBD2
v_gene: TRBV12-3/TRBV12-4
abundance: few

CDR3nt: TGTGCCATCAGTGGACGCCGGGACACCGTTGATAGGGCCAACGTCCTGACTTTC
CDR3aa: CAISGRRDTVDRANVLTF
j_gene: TRBJ2-6
d_gene: NA
v_gene: TRBV10-3
abundance: NA

CDR3nt: TGTGCCAGCAGTTACTCGATGTTCGTAAGCTCCTACGAGCAGTACTTC
CDR3aa: CASSYSMFVSSYEQYF
j_gene: TRBJ2-7
d_gene: NA
v_gene: TRBV6-2/TRBV6-3
abundance: few

CDR3nt: TGTGCCAGCTCACCCGAAGGAACGAACACCGGGGAGCTGTTTTTT
CDR3aa: CASSPEGTNTGELFF
j_gene: TRBJ2-2
d_gene: NA
v_gene: TRBV18
abundance: NA

CDR3nt: TGTGCCAGCGTACTAGCGTCCACCGGGGAGCTGTTTTTT
CDR3aa: CASVLASTGELFF
j_gene: TRBJ2-2
d_gene: TRBD2
v_gene: TRBV12-3/TRBV12-4
abundance: many

CDR3nt: TGCAGCGTTGAAGTCGCCGGGGACGGAATCCCCTACGAGCAGTACTTC
CDR3aa: CSVEVAGDGIPYEQYF
j_gene: TRBJ2-7
d_gene: NA
v_gene: TRBV29-1
abundance: NA

CDR3nt: TGTGCCAGCAGCCCTAGAGCACAGGAAAGCACAGATACGCAGTATTTT
CDR3aa: CASSPRAQESTDTQYF
j_gene: TRBJ2-3
d_gene: NA
v_gene: TRBV7-9
abundance: few

CDR3nt: TGCGCCAGCAGCTCACCGACAGGGACCAACACCGGGGAGCTGTTTTTT
CDR3aa: CASSSPTGTNTGELFF
j_gene: TRBJ2-2
d_gene: TRBD1
v_gene: TRBV5-1
abundance: few

CDR3nt: TGCAGTGCTATTAGACGGGGGGGAACTGAAGCTTTCTTT
CDR3aa: CSAIRRGGTEAFF
j_gene: TRBJ1-1
d_gene: NA
v_gene: TRBV20-1
abundance: NA

CDR3nt: TGCGCCAGCACCCAAGTAGGGGACGAGCAGTACTTC
CDR3aa: CASTQVGDEQYF
j_gene: TRBJ2-7
d_gene: NA
v_gene: TRBV10-2
abundance: few

CDR3nt: TGTGCCAGCAGCCAAGTAGGTGCCAGCTCCTACAATGAGCAGTTCTTC
CDR3aa: CASSQVGASSYNEQFF
j_gene: TRBJ2-1
d_gene: NA
v_gene: TRBV14
abundance: NA

CDR3nt: TGCGCCAGCAGCTTGGGCGCGGGAGTTGAGCAGTTCTTC
CDR3aa: CASSLGAGVEQFF
j_gene: TRBJ2-1
d_gene: TRBD2
v_gene: TRBV5-1
abundance: few

CDR3nt: TGTGCCAGCAGTGATAGCGGGAAAGTTTACGAGCAGTACTTC
CDR3aa: CASSDSGKVYEQYF
j_gene: TRBJ2-7
d_gene: TRBD2
v_gene: TRBV28
abundance: NA

CDR3nt: TGCGCCAGCAGCCAAGTAGCCGGGGTTGGGGCCAACGTCCTGACTTTC
CDR3aa: CASSQVAGVGANVLTF
j_gene: TRBJ2-6
d_gene: NA
v_gene: TRBV4-1
abundance: NA

CDR3nt: TGTGCCAGCAGTTTCCTCGAGCAGTACTTC
CDR3aa: CASSFLEQYF
j_gene: TRBJ2-7
d_gene: NA
v_gene: TRBV27
abundance: NA

CDR3nt: TGTGCCAGTAGTATAGGTGCCCGGGAGCTGTTTTTT
CDR3aa: CASSIGARELFF
j_gene: TRBJ2-2
d_gene: NA
v_gene: TRBV19
abundance: NA

CDR3nt: TGTGCCAGTCAACTAGCGATTGATTACAATGAGCAGTTCTTC
CDR3aa: CASQLAIDYNEQFF
j_gene: TRBJ2-1
d_gene: TRBD2
v_gene: TRBV10-3
abundance: few

CDR3nt: TGTGCCAGCAGAAGAAACAGGGGTGGGGAGACCCAGTACTTC
CDR3aa: CASRRNRGGETQYF
j_gene: TRBJ2-5
d_gene: TRBD1
v_gene: TRBV6-2/TRBV6-3
abundance: few

CDR3nt: TGTGCCAGCAGTTCGCACCAGGGGGACCCCGGCGAGCAGTACTTC
CDR3aa: CASSSHQGDPGEQYF
j_gene: TRBJ2-7
d_gene: TRBD1
v_gene: TRBV12-3/TRBV12-4
abundance: few

CDR3nt: TGTGCCAGCAGTCCCTGGACAGATGCAACTAATGAAAAACTGTTTTTT
CDR3aa: CASSPWTDATNEKLFF
j_gene: TRBJ1-4
d_gene: NA
v_gene: TRBV12-3/TRBV12-4
abundance: NA